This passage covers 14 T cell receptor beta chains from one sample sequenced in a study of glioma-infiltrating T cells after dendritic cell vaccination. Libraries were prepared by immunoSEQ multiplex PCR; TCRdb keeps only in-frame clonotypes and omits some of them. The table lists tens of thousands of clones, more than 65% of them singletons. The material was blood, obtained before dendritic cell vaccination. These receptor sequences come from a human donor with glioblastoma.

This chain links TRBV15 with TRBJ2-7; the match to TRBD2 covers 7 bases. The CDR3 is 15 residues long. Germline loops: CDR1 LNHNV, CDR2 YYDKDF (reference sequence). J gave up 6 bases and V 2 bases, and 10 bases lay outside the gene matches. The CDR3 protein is CATSRNLAEIVEQYF. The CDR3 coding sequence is TGTGCCACCAGCAGAAACCTAGCGGAGATTGTCGAGCAGTACTTC. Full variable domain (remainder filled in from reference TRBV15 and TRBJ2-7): DAMVIQNPRYQVTQFGKPVTLSCSQTLNHNVMYWYQQKSSQAPKLLFHYYDKDFNNEADTPDNFQSRRPNTSFCFLDIRSPGLGDTAMYLCATSRNLAEIVEQYFGPGTRLTVT.

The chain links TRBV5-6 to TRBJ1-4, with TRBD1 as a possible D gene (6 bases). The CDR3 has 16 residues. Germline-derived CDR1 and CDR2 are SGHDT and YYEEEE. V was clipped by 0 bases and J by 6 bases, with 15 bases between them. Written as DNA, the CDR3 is TGTGCCAGCAGCTTGGAAGTTTCGAGGACAGATGAAAAACTGTTTTTT. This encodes CASSLEVSRTDEKLFF. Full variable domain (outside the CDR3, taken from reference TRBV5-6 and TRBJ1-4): DAGVTQSPTHLIKTRGQQVTLRCSPKSGHDTVSWYQQALGQGPQFIFQYYEEEERQRGNFPDRFSGHQFPNYSSELNVNALLLGDSALYLCASSLEVSRTDEKLFFGSGTQLSVL.

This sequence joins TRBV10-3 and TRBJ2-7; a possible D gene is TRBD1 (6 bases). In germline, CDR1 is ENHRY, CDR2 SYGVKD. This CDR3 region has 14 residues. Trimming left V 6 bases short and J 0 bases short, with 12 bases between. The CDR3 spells CAIRFEDSSYEQYF. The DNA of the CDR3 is TGTGCCATCAGATTTGAGGACAGCTCCTACGAGCAGTACTTC.

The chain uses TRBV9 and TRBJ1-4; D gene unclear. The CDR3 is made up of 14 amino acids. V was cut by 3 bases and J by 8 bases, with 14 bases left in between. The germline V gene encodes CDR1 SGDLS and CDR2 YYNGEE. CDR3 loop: CASSAESRGEKLFF. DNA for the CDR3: TGTGCCAGCAGCGCAGAAAGCCGGGGAGAAAAACTGTTTTTT.

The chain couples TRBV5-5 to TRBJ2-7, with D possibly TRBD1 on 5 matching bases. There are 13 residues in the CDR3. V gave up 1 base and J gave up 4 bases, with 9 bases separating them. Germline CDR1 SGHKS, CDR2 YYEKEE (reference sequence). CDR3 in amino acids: CASSLQGWYEQYF. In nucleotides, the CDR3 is TGTGCCAGCAGCTTGCAGGGTTGGTACGAGCAGTACTTC. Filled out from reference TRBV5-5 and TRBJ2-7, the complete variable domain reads DAGVTQSPTHLIKTRGQQVTLRCSPISGHKSVSWYQQVLGQGPQFIFQYYEKEERGRGNFPDRFSARQFPNYSSELNVNALLLGDSALYLCASSLQGWYEQYFGPGTRLTVT.

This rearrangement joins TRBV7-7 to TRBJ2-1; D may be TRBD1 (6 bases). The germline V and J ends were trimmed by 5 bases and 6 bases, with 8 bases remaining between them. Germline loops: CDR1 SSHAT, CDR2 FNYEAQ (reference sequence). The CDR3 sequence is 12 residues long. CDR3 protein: CASSGGTNEQFF. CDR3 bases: TGTGCCAGCAGCGGGGGCACCAATGAGCAGTTCTTC.

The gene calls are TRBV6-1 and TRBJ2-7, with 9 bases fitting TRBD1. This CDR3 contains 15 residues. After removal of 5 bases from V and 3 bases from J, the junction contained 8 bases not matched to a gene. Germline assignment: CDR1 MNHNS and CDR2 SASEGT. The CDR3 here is CASSPRTGEDYEQYF. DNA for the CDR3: TGTGCCAGCAGTCCCCGGACAGGGGAGGACTACGAGCAGTACTTC.

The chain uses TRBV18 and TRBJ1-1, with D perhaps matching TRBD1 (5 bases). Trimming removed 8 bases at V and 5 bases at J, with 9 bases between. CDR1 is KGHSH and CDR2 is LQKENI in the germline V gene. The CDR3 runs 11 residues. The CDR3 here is CASQEGTEAFF. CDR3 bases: TGTGCCAGCCAGGAGGGGACTGAAGCTTTCTTT.

The chain's CDR3 is CASSPREVTGELFF. The CDR3 nucleotides are TGTGCCAGCAGCCCAAGGGAGGTCACCGGGGAGCTGTTTTTT. The chain joins TRBV4-2 to TRBJ2-2; D is perhaps TRBD2 (6 bases). This CDR3 comprises 14 residues. V dropped 4 bases and J dropped 4 bases, with 10 bases sitting between them. Germline CDR1 LGHNA, CDR2 YNFKEQ.

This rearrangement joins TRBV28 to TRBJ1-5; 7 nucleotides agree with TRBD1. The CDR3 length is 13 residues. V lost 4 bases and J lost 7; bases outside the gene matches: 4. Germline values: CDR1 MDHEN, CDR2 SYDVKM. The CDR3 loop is CASSSTGRQPQHF. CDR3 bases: TGTGCCAGCAGTTCGACAGGGAGGCAGCCCCAGCATTTT.

The CDR3 sequence is CSASTSGNTGELFF. The CDR3 coding sequence is TGCAGCGCCTCGACTAGCGGCAACACCGGGGAGCTGTTTTTT. V usage is TRBV29-1 and J usage is TRBJ2-2; 9 positions match TRBD2. The CDR3 sequence is 14 residues long. Germline trimming cut 7 bases from V and 2 bases from J; bases unmatched to any gene: 5. Germline assignment: CDR1 SQVTM and CDR2 ANQGSEA.

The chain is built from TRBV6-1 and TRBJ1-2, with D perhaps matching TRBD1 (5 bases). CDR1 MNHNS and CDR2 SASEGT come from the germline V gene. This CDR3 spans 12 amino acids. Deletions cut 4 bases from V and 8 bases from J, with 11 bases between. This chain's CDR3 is CASSGTMAGYTF. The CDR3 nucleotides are TGTGCCAGCAGTGGGACAATGGCGGGCTACACCTTC.

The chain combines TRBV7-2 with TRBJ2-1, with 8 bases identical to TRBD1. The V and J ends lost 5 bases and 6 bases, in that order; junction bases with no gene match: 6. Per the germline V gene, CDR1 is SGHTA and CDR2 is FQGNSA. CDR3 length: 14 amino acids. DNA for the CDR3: TGTGCCAGCAGCCCAGGGGGCAGCACCAATGAGCAGTTCTTC. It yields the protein CASSPGGSTNEQFF. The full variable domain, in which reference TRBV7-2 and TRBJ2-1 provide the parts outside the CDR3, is GAGVSQSPSNKVTEKGKDVELRCDPISGHTALYWYRQSLGQGLEFLIYFQGNSAPDKSGLPSDRFSAERTGGSVSTLTIQRTQQEDSAVYLCASSPGGSTNEQFFGPGTRLTVL.

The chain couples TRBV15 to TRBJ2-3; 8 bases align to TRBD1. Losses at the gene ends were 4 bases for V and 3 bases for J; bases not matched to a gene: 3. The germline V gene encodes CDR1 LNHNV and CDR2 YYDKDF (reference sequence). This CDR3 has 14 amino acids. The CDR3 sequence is CATSKQGDTDTQYF. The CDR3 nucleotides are TGTGCCACCAGCAAACAGGGGGATACAGATACGCAGTATTTT.